The 25 T cell receptor beta chains reported below all come from one sample, sequenced in a study of CD8 T cells in Susac syndrome. An input of about 0.5 to 1 ug of RNA was subjected to reverse transcription using random hexamers. Via MiXCR, TCRdb re-called the immunoSEQ multiplex PCR reads, giving one row per CDR3 protein. The profile covers about 120,000 distinct CDR3 sequences, with approximately 93% appearing a single time and about 0.09% taken by the ten largest. Sequenced: CD4+ T cells from PBMCs. The receptors come from a human donor with multiple sclerosis.

The CDR3 nucleotides read TGTGCCAGCAAACTGATACAGGAGGTCTATGGCTACACCTTC. It codes for CASKLIQEVYGYTF. The chain combines TRBV7-2 with TRBJ1-2, with D possibly matching TRBD1 (5 bases). CDR3 size: 14 residues. Germline loops: CDR1 SGHTA, CDR2 FQGNSA. The ends were cut back, 7 bases at V and 4 bases at J, with 16 bases in the middle.

The chain links TRBV3-1 to TRBJ2-3, with a weak D call TRBD2 (6 bases). V shed 1 base and J shed 1 base, with 12 bases lying between them. Germline-derived CDR1 and CDR2 are LGHDT and YNNKEL (reference sequence). The CDR3 loop spans 16 amino acids. CDR3 in amino acids: CASSQGRVAGTDTQYF. The CDR3 bases are TGTGCCAGCAGCCAAGGAAGGGTAGCGGGCACAGATACGCAGTATTTT.

The rearrangement uses TRBV4-1 and TRBJ2-5, with D tentatively TRBD2 (6 bases). The V end lost 5 bases, the J end lost 2 bases, and 9 bases lay between the germline ends. Germline lookup yields CDR1 MGHRA and CDR2 YSYEKL. This CDR3 comprises 13 residues. CDR3 residues: CASSRGLQETQYF. CDR3 in DNA: TGCGCCAGCAGCAGGGGACTTCAAGAGACCCAGTACTTC.

The chain employs TRBV27 and TRBJ1-2, with TRBD1 matching 11 bases. Per germline, CDR1 MNHEY and CDR2 SMNVEV (reference sequence). This CDR3 contains 13 residues. Trimming removed 6 bases from V and 7 bases from J; junction bases left unmatched: 4. CDR3 coding DNA: TGTGCCAGCAGCTTCGGGACAGGGGGTGGCTACACCTTC. It encodes CASSFGTGGGYTF.

The V and J genes are TRBV12-3 or TRBV12-4 and TRBJ1-2, with D perhaps matching TRBD1 (6 bases). This CDR3 is 18 amino acids long. V shed 5 bases and J shed 1 base, with 23 bases lying between them. The CDR3 DNA reads TGTGCCAGCAGTAACGACAGGCGCGGGTTGGCGTTTAACTATGGCTACACCTTC. Translating it yields CASSNDRRGLAFNYGYTF.

The rearrangement joins TRBV7-9 to TRBJ1-4, with 7 positions matching TRBD1. The V segment lost 5 bases and the J segment 8 bases; nucleotides outside the gene matches: 11. Germline CDR1 SEHNR, CDR2 FQNEAQ (reference sequence). The CDR3 runs to 15 residues. CDR3 sequence reads: CASSRRGAEDEKLFF. The CDR3 nucleotides are TGTGCCAGCAGCCGCAGGGGGGCCGAGGACGAAAAACTGTTTTTT.

The chain couples TRBV15 to TRBJ2-7, with TRBD1 matching 8 bases. With 4 bases clipped from V and 2 bases from J, the junction kept 1 base outside the gene matches. Germline-derived CDR1 and CDR2 are LNHNV and YYDKDF (reference sequence). The CDR3 is 13 residues long. DNA of the CDR3: TGTGCCACCAGCAAGACAGGGGCCTACGAGCAGTACTTC. It codes for CATSKTGAYEQYF.

The gene calls are TRBV5-1 and TRBJ2-2; 7 nucleotides align to TRBD1. The CDR3 runs to 16 residues. J gave up 4 bases and V 3 bases, and 9 bases lay outside the gene matches. The V gene's germline CDR1 is SGHRS and CDR2 YFSETQ. The CDR3 coding sequence is TGCGCCAGCAGCTGGATACAGGGGTGGAGCACCGGGGAGCTGTTTTTT. The encoded protein is CASSWIQGWSTGELFF. Full variable domain (rest looked up from reference TRBV5-1 and TRBJ2-2): KAGVTQTPRYLIKTRGQQVTLSCSPISGHRSVSWYQQTPGQGLQFLFEYFSETQRNKGNFPGRFSGRQFSNSRSEMNVSTLELGDSALYLCASSWIQGWSTGELFFGEGSRLTVL.

This chain joins TRBV19 and TRBJ2-3, with unresolved D. There are 17 residues in the CDR3. The ends were cut back, 5 bases at V and 4 bases at J, with 22 bases in the middle. The V gene's germline CDR1 is LNHDA and CDR2 SQIVND (reference sequence). CDR3 protein: CASSASPDALGSDTQYF. CDR3 coding DNA: TGTGCCAGTAGTGCCTCGCCGGACGCCTTAGGGTCAGATACGCAGTATTTT.

The chain couples TRBV19 to TRBJ2-7, with D possibly TRBD2 on 6 matching bases. The CDR3 spans 14 residues. V lost 1 base to trimming and J lost 7 bases, with 14 bases between them. The V gene's germline CDR1 is LNHDA and CDR2 SQIVND (reference sequence). CDR3 region: CASSIGRGGGEQYF. CDR3 nucleotides: TGTGCCAGTAGTATAGGAAGGGGAGGAGGAGAGCAGTACTTC.

V is TRBV3-1 and J is TRBJ2-5; D may be TRBD1 (6 bases). The CDR3 is 15 residues long. The V end was cut by 2 bases, the J end by 4 bases, with 14 bases between. The germline V gene encodes CDR1 LGHDT and CDR2 YNNKEL (reference sequence). In DNA form, the CDR3 reads TGTGCCAGCAGCCAAAATCAGGGGCGTTTAGAGACCCAGTACTTC. Translation: CASSQNQGRLETQYF.

The V call is TRBV20-1, the J call TRBJ1-3, with TRBD1 identical over 7 bases. J lost 2 bases, V lost 3 bases, and 4 bases had no gene match. This CDR3 comprises 14 residues. CDR1 DFQATT and CDR2 SNEGSKA come from the germline V gene (reference sequence). This chain's CDR3 is CSARSRGAGNTIYF. Here the CDR3 DNA reads TGCAGTGCTAGGAGCAGGGGGGCTGGAAACACCATATATTTT.

This rearrangement joins TRBV18 to TRBJ2-7; the D gene could be TRBD1 or TRBD2 (5 bases each). The CDR3 totals 14 residues. Trimming took off 3 bases at V and 6 bases at J, with 15 bases between the two ends. Germline CDR1 and CDR2: KGHSH and LQKENI. The CDR3 nucleotides are TGTGCCAGCTCACCGACCGGGACCTCTCCCGAGCAGTACTTC. Protein product: CASSPTGTSPEQYF.

The chain carries TRBV12-3 or TRBV12-4 and TRBJ1-5; D remains unclear. V lost 7 bases and J lost 0, with 10 bases in between. The CDR3 length is 14 residues. In DNA form, the CDR3 reads TGTGCCAGCAACCTGGGCGGTAGCAATCAGCCCCAGCATTTT. Translation gives CASNLGGSNQPQHF.

The rearrangement joins TRBV6-5 to TRBJ2-1, with no clear D. V lost 7 bases, J lost 7 bases, and 17 bases lay in between. The CDR3 has 14 residues. Germline V gene data show CDR1 as MNHEY and CDR2 as SVGAGI. The CDR3 sequence is CASIPVGFWNEQFF. The CDR3 region has the DNA TGTGCCAGCATTCCGGTTGGCTTCTGGAATGAGCAGTTCTTC.

The chain joins TRBV7-2 to TRBJ2-5; no reliable D call. V lost 4 bases, J lost 1 base, and 7 bases lay in between. The CDR3 consists of 13 residues. Germline V gene lookup returns CDR1 SGHTA and CDR2 FQGNSA. DNA of the CDR3: TGTGCCAGCAGCTCCATGTCCCAAGAGACCCAGTACTTC. It yields the protein CASSSMSQETQYF.

This clonotype was observed a single time. V usage is TRBV19 and J usage is TRBJ1-5, with 12 nucleotides matching TRBD1. CDR1 is LNHDA and CDR2 is SQIVND in the germline V gene (reference sequence). V shed 7 bases, J shed 6 bases, and the junction held 7 bases outside the gene matches. CDR3 length: 15 amino acids. The CDR3 DNA is TGTGCCAGTACCACGGGGACAGGGGGCTCTCAGCCCCAGCATTTT. Translation gives CASTTGTGGSQPQHF.

The chain couples TRBV12-3 or TRBV12-4 to TRBJ2-7; D may match TRBD1 or TRBD2 (5 bases each). Deletions cut 4 bases from V and 2 bases from J, with 12 bases between. The CDR3 runs 14 residues. The CDR3 region has the DNA TGTGCCAGCAGTTCGGCCGAGGGGACCTACGAGCAGTACTTC. This codes for CASSSAEGTYEQYF.

The chain couples TRBV25-1 to TRBJ1-2; 10 bases fit TRBD1. Germline CDR1 and CDR2: MGHDK and SYGVNS. The V and J ends lost 2 bases and 3 bases, in that order; junction bases with no gene match: 3. The CDR3 covers 15 residues. CDR3 sequence: CASSEIGQGDYGYTF. The CDR3 nucleotides are TGTGCCAGCAGTGAAATCGGACAGGGGGACTATGGCTACACCTTC.

This clonotype was observed once. This sequence joins TRBV4-1 and TRBJ2-7; 12 bases align to TRBD2. Losses at the gene ends were 3 bases for V and 0 bases for J; bases not matched to a gene: 9. This CDR3 spans 18 amino acids. Germline lookup yields CDR1 MGHRA and CDR2 YSYEKL. The CDR3 is CASSHAGLAGPRSYEQYF. The CDR3 nucleotides are TGCGCCAGCAGCCATGCCGGACTAGCGGGGCCACGCTCCTACGAGCAGTACTTC.

The chain has TRBV9 and TRBJ1-1; 7 bases align to TRBD1. There are 14 residues in the CDR3. Germline V gene sequence: CDR1 SGDLS, CDR2 YYNGEE. The junction had 1 base not matched to a gene; V was cut back by 1 base and J by 1 base. CDR3 in DNA: TGTGCCAGCAGCGTAAGGACAGGGAACACTGAAGCTTTCTTT. It translates to CASSVRTGNTEAFF. Full variable domain (missing parts from reference TRBV9 and TRBJ1-1): DSGVTQTPKHLITATGQRVTLRCSPRSGDLSVYWYQQSLDQGLQFLIQYYNGEERAKGNILERFSAQQFPDLHSELNLSSLELGDSALYFCASSVRTGNTEAFFGQGTRLTVV.

The chain is built from TRBV7-9 and TRBJ1-6; 7 nucleotides match TRBD1. Germline CDR1 is SEHNR and CDR2 is FQNEAQ (reference sequence). The CDR3 totals 14 residues. V lost 5 bases to trimming and J lost 8 bases; unmatched junction nucleotides: 6. The CDR3 nucleotides are TGTGCCAGCAGCCCACGACAGGGAGATTCACCCCTCCACTTT. Translated: CASSPRQGDSPLHF.

The chain combines TRBV12-3 or TRBV12-4 with TRBJ1-2; 10 bases line up with TRBD1. The CDR3 consists of 15 residues. V gave up 5 bases and J gave up 9 bases; unmatched junction bases: 12. The CDR3 sequence is CASSIMGQGYRSYTF. Written as DNA, the CDR3 is TGTGCCAGCAGTATCATGGGACAGGGGTACCGGAGCTACACCTTC.

The rearrangement joins TRBV7-9 to TRBJ2-7; TRBD1 or TRBD2 may be the D gene (5 bases each). The CDR3 is made up of 14 amino acids. Trimming left V 1 base short and J 9 bases short, with 16 bases between. The germline V gene has CDR1 SEHNR and CDR2 FQNEAQ (reference sequence). CDR3 in amino acids: CASSLEGPRSAQYF. CDR3 nucleotides: TGTGCCAGCAGCTTAGAGGGACCCCGCTCGGCGCAGTACTTC.

CDR3 nucleotide sequence: TGCAGTGCTAGAGCTGGGACAGGGGTGAACGAGCAGTACTTC. It yields the protein CSARAGTGVNEQYF. The chain links TRBV20-1 to TRBJ2-7; 10 nucleotides align to TRBD1. J lost 5 bases, V lost 1 base, and 5 bases had no gene match. The V gene's germline CDR1 is DFQATT and CDR2 SNEGSKA (reference sequence). There are 14 residues in the CDR3.